The source of this TCR beta chain is a study of shared clonotypes between healthy human individuals. The assay was immunoSEQ multiplex PCR, and TCRdb's table has in-frame clones only and misses some. The sample shows 950,000 to 1,300,000 clones, about three quarters of them seen only once. Trimming removed 1 base at V and 8 bases at J, with 13 bases between. The CDR3 is made up of 15 amino acids. Per the germline V gene, CDR1 is SGHDT and CDR2 is YYEEEE. The clonotype comes from a man in his late teens or twenties in good health. The gene calls are TRBV5-6 and TRBJ2-6; D may be TRBD1 (6 bases). The material sequenced was memory CD4+ T cells sorted from blood. The sample's subset: CD45RA-negative fraction. The CDR3 DNA reads as TGTGCCAGCAGCTTGCTGTCTGGGGGCTCCAACGTCCTGACTTTC. It encodes CASSLLSGGSNVLTF.